The 9 T cell receptor beta chains given below trace back to one sample, sequenced in a study of CD8+ T cells in alopecia areata. The treatment is: oral pan-JAK inhibitor, 5-10 mg twice daily. Reverse transcription of extracted RNA yielded cDNA, which provided the sequencing template. The data were produced by immunoSEQ multiplex PCR, yet TCRdb's version contains in-frame clones alone and is incomplete. The sample lists about 210,000 clones, more than 60% occurring once. The material was CD4+ T cells sorted from blood, obtained at approximately week 44, from a patient treated with tofacitinib. These receptors were obtained from a human donor with alopecia areata.

J is TRBJ1-6 and V is TRBV10-3; TRBD1 aligns across 8 bases. The CDR3 totals 13 residues. V lost 2 bases to trimming and J lost 10 bases; unmatched junction nucleotides: 1. Germline CDR1 reads ENHRY; CDR2 reads SYGVKD. The CDR3 region has the DNA TGTGCCATCAGTGAGGACAGGGGATCACCCCTCCACTTT. Translating it yields CAISEDRGSPLHF.

The V gene is TRBV25-1, the J gene TRBJ1-5, with 9 bases aligning to TRBD1. The CDR3 has 14 amino acids. The germline gives CDR1 MGHDK, CDR2 SYGVNS. V lost 11 bases, J lost 5 bases, and 10 bases stayed unmatched. The CDR3 region has the DNA TGTGCCTCCCAGGGGACAGGGCCCGATCAGCCCCAGCATTTT. Its translation is CASQGTGPDQPQHF.

The rearrangement uses TRBV29-1 and TRBJ1-2; a possible D gene is TRBD1 (6 bases). Deletions cut 6 bases from V and 8 bases from J, with 13 bases between. The CDR3 extends over 11 amino acids. Germline assignment: CDR1 SQVTM and CDR2 ANQGSEA. CDR3 in amino acids: CSVWDTGGYTF. CDR3 nucleotides: TGCAGCGTCTGGGACACCGGGGGCTACACCTTC.

The chain employs TRBV5-1 and TRBJ1-5, with D possibly being TRBD1 (6 bases). The CDR3 is 13 residues long. V was pared by 5 bases and J by 6 bases, with 12 bases between. Looked up from germline, CDR1 is SGHRS and CDR2 is YFSETQ. CDR3 loop: CASSPGVGQPQHF. In nucleotides, the CDR3 is TGCGCCAGCAGTCCAGGGGTCGGTCAGCCCCAGCATTTT.

With regard to this clone: An end of the junction does not agree with germline; a read error may underlie this. This chain uses TRBV5-1 with TRBJ1-1; TRBD1 might be the D (5 bases). Germline V gives CDR1 SGHRS, CDR2 YFSETQ. CDR3 length: 15 residues. CDR3 DNA sequence: TGTGCCAGCAGCCCCTCCGGGGGAGGCAGGACTGAAGCTTTCTTT. It codes for CASSPSGGGRTEAFF.

The V call is TRBV2, the J call TRBJ1-1; D may be TRBD1 (6 bases). Germline CDR1 and CDR2: SNHLY and FYNNEI. The CDR3 totals 13 residues. The germline V and J ends were trimmed by 4 bases and 7 bases, with 13 bases remaining between them. In DNA form, the CDR3 reads TGTGCCAGCAGTGCGGGGGCACGTGGTGAAGCTTTCTTT. This codes for CASSAGARGEAFF.

The CDR3 region has the DNA TGTGCCAGCAGCCAGACTCGCACGACCCAGTACTTC. Encoded protein: CASSQTRTTQYF. The chain carries TRBV2 and TRBJ2-5; D not certain. The CDR3 covers 12 residues. Trimming removed 6 bases from V and 7 bases from J, with 12 bases in between. CDR1 is SNHLY and CDR2 is FYNNEI in the germline V gene.

This clone was observed a handful of times. The chain carries TRBV29-1 and TRBJ1-4, with 9 positions matching TRBD1. CDR3 size: 15 residues. V gave up 4 bases and J gave up 5 bases; unmatched junction bases: 8. Germline V gene sequence: CDR1 SQVTM, CDR2 ANQGSEA. CDR3 in amino acids: CSVVDDGTGNEKLFF. In nucleotides, the CDR3 is TGCAGCGTTGTTGACGACGGGACAGGGAATGAAAAACTGTTTTTT.

V and J are TRBV29-1 and TRBJ2-5; 9 nucleotides align to TRBD1. Germline values: CDR1 SQVTM, CDR2 ANQGSEA. With V trimmed by 8 bases and J by 4 bases, 8 bases remained unmatched. This CDR3 spans 13 amino acids. The CDR3, as DNA: TGCAGCAAAATGGACAGGGGTGGAGAGACCCAGTACTTC. It translates to CSKMDRGGETQYF.